The rows below give T cell receptor beta chains drawn from one sample of a study of Graves' ophthalmopathy and Graves' hyperthyroidism. TCRdb re-called the multiplex PCR reads through MiXCR, storing one row per CDR3 protein. The sample records about 590,000 distinct CDR3 sequences, under 45% being singletons. The sequencing sample was made of peripheral blood or thyroid tissue (not recorded which). The receptors shown here come from an adult man with Graves' hyperthyroidism. The CDR3 runs from the conserved cysteine through the conserved F or W. The D gene is left open where the match is weak. The size entry is marked missing in some rows and otherwise reads once, few, many or a size class.

size: NA; J: TRBJ2-4; D: NA; V: TRBV25-1; DNA: TGTGCCAGCAGTGAATTAACAGGGCCAGCCGTTGGCATTCAGTACTTC; CDR3: CASSELTGPAVGIQYF
size: many; J: TRBJ2-5; D: NA; V: TRBV10-3; DNA: TGTGCCATCAGTGATACGGGGATAAGGGAGACCCAGTACTTC; CDR3: CAISDTGIRETQYF
size: many; J: TRBJ1-2; D: NA; V: TRBV28; DNA: TGTGCCAGCAGCCCCGCGACAGGCTATGGCTACACCTTC; CDR3: CASSPATGYGYTF
size: many; J: TRBJ1-5; D: NA; V: TRBV19; DNA: TGTGCCAGTAGTTTATTAGAGCTTAGCAATCAGCCCCAGCATTTT; CDR3: CASSLLELSNQPQHF
size: few; J: TRBJ2-7; D: NA; V: TRBV3-1; DNA: TGTGCCAGCAGCCAAAACAACTACGAGCAGTACTTC; CDR3: CASSQNNYEQYF
size: NA; J: TRBJ2-5; D: NA; V: TRBV3-1; DNA: TGTGCCAGCAGCCCGCCGGGCAGGGAAGAGACCCAGTACTTC; CDR3: CASSPPGREETQYF
size: NA; J: TRBJ1-4; D: NA; V: TRBV20-1; DNA: TGCAGTGCGATACCTAGCGGGAGGGGATTCAATGAAAAACTGTTTTTT; CDR3: CSAIPSGRGFNEKLFF
size: once; J: TRBJ1-1; D: NA; V: TRBV5-4; DNA: TGTGCCAGCAGCTTTGATGTGACTGAAGCTTTCTTT; CDR3: CASSFDVTEAFF
size: NA; J: TRBJ2-3; D: NA; V: TRBV5-1; DNA: TGCGCCAGCACCGCATCCGGGACACCCGACTCCGACACAGATACGCAGTATTTT; CDR3: CASTASGTPDSDTDTQYF
size: many; J: TRBJ2-7; D: NA; V: TRBV7-2; DNA: TGTGCCAGCAGTAGTAGATTGGGCTTCTACGAGCAGTACTTC; CDR3: CASSSRLGFYEQYF
size: NA; J: TRBJ2-5; D: TRBD2; V: TRBV24-1; DNA: TGTGCCACCAGTCTTGGGACTAGCGGGATAGAGACCCAGTACTTC; CDR3: CATSLGTSGIETQYF
size: many; J: TRBJ1-1; D: NA; V: TRBV13; DNA: TGTGCCAGCAGCTTAGTATCACTAAGGACGGTTAACACTGAAGCTTTCTTT; CDR3: CASSLVSLRTVNTEAFF
size: NA; J: TRBJ2-1; D: TRBD1; V: TRBV5-1; DNA: TGCGCCAGCAGCTTGGGCGACAGGGGGTACGGTGAGCAGTTCTTC; CDR3: CASSLGDRGYGEQFF
size: NA; J: TRBJ2-3; D: NA; V: TRBV5-5; DNA: TGTGCCAGCAGCCCGGACCGGGACAAGGTTTTGGATACGCAGTATTTT; CDR3: CASSPDRDKVLDTQYF
size: many; J: TRBJ2-6; D: TRBD1; V: TRBV4-2; DNA: TGTGCCAGCAGCACGACAGGGTCTGGGGCCAACGTCCTGACTTTC; CDR3: CASSTTGSGANVLTF
size: many; J: TRBJ1-4; D: NA; V: TRBV20-1; DNA: TGCAGTGCTCGGACTGGGGGCGAGGAAAAACTGTTTTTT; CDR3: CSARTGGEEKLFF
size: NA; J: TRBJ1-1; D: TRBD1; V: TRBV20-1; DNA: TGCAGTGTGAGGGAGGGACAGAGTATGAACACTGAAGCTTTCTTT; CDR3: CSVREGQSMNTEAFF
size: NA; J: TRBJ2-5; D: NA; V: TRBV5-1; DNA: TGTGCCAGCAGTGCTCCGCGGGGAGTGGAGGAGCCCCAGTACTTC; CDR3: CASSAPRGVEEPQYF
size: NA; J: TRBJ2-5; D: TRBD2; V: TRBV7-2; DNA: TGTGCCAGCAGCGTAGGAGTTGGTCTAGCGGGGGTTGAGACCCAGTACTTC; CDR3: CASSVGVGLAGVETQYF
size: NA; J: TRBJ1-1; D: NA; V: TRBV20-1; DNA: TGCAGTGCTCTAGTCGTACAGGGGAACACTGAAGCTTTCTTT; CDR3: CSALVVQGNTEAFF
size: NA; J: TRBJ1-2; D: NA; V: TRBV7-8; DNA: TGTGCCAGCAGCTGGGGACAAGCTACTGGCTACACCTTC; CDR3: CASSWGQATGYTF
size: few; J: TRBJ2-7; D: NA; V: TRBV7-2; DNA: TGTGCCAGCAGCTTAAACGGCGTCAATGAGCAGTACTTC; CDR3: CASSLNGVNEQYF
size: NA; J: TRBJ1-4; D: TRBD1; V: TRBV30; DNA: TGTGCCTGCACGGGACAGGACAGTGAAAAACTGTTTTTT; CDR3: CACTGQDSEKLFF
size: few; J: TRBJ1-5; D: TRBD1; V: TRBV28; DNA: TGTGCCAGCAGTTTGGGACAGGGCTGGAGCTTGGTCAATCAGCCCCAGCATTTT; CDR3: CASSLGQGWSLVNQPQHF
size: NA; J: TRBJ2-5; D: NA; V: TRBV2; DNA: TGTGCCAGCAGTGAACTGGGGTCCCATGAGCAGTACTTC; CDR3: CASSELGSHEQYF
size: NA; J: TRBJ2-2; D: TRBD2; V: TRBV20-1; DNA: TGCAGTGCGATGAGCGGGAGGGGGCGCGGCGGGGAGCTGTTTTTT; CDR3: CSAMSGRGRGGELFF
size: many; J: TRBJ1-6; D: NA; V: TRBV5-1; DNA: TGCGCCAGCAGCGTCTGGGAGAATTCACCCCTCCACTTT; CDR3: CASSVWENSPLHF
size: many; J: TRBJ2-7; D: TRBD2; V: TRBV12-3/TRBV12-4; DNA: TGTGCCAGCACCAAAGAGGGACTAGCGGGAGTTATCGCCCACGAGCAGTACTTC; CDR3: CASTKEGLAGVIAHEQYF
size: many; J: TRBJ1-5; D: NA; V: TRBV6-1; DNA: TGTGCCAGCAGTCAGGGCGGCCATCAGCCCCAGCATTTT; CDR3: CASSQGGHQPQHF
size: NA; J: TRBJ1-1; D: TRBD1; V: TRBV20-1; DNA: TGCAGTGCTGTCCCGGGACAGGGGAACCTGAACACTGAAGCTTTCTTT; CDR3: CSAVPGQGNLNTEAFF
size: NA; J: TRBJ1-1; D: NA; V: TRBV29-1; DNA: TGCAGCGTCGCAGGGCCTGAAGCTTTCTTT; CDR3: CSVAGPEAFF
size: few; J: TRBJ2-7; D: TRBD1; V: TRBV13; DNA: TGTGCCAGCAGCTTGACAGGGGGGGGAGTCGAGCAGTACTTC; CDR3: CASSLTGGGVEQYF
size: NA; J: TRBJ1-1; D: NA; V: TRBV20-1; DNA: TGCAGTTTACAGATGAACACTGAAGCTTTCTTT; CDR3: CSLQMNTEAFF
size: NA; J: TRBJ2-3; D: NA; V: TRBV7-3; DNA: TGTGCCAGCAGCTTAACACCAGCAACTAGCACAGATACGCAGTATTTT; CDR3: CASSLTPATSTDTQYF
size: NA; J: TRBJ2-3; D: TRBD1; V: TRBV10-3; DNA: TGTGCCAGCAGACAGGGTATTGCAGATGCGCAGTATTTT; CDR3: CASRQGIADAQYF
size: NA; J: TRBJ1-2; D: NA; V: TRBV24-1; DNA: TGTGCCACCAGCAGTTACTCCGGGGAGGGTGGCTACACCTTC; CDR3: CATSSYSGEGGYTF
size: many; J: TRBJ1-6; D: NA; V: TRBV24-1; DNA: TGTGCCACCAGTGAAATGACGGCCTTTAATTCACCCCTCCACTTT; CDR3: CATSEMTAFNSPLHF
size: few; J: TRBJ2-1; D: NA; V: TRBV11-2; DNA: TGTGCCAGCAGCGCCCGACTACTCCCAGGCCATGAGCAGTTCTTC; CDR3: CASSARLLPGHEQFF
size: NA; J: TRBJ1-2; D: NA; V: TRBV20-1; DNA: TGCAGTGCTCCTAAGGGGGGGGAGGTCTATGGCTACACCTTC; CDR3: CSAPKGGEVYGYTF
size: few; J: TRBJ1-1; D: NA; V: TRBV12-3/TRBV12-4; DNA: TGTGCCAGCAGTTTTCGATCAGGGGCAGGGGACACTGAAGCTTTCTTT; CDR3: CASSFRSGAGDTEAFF
size: many; J: TRBJ2-5; D: TRBD1; V: TRBV19; DNA: TGTGCCAGTAAATCGGCACCGGGACAGCAAGAGACCCAGTACTTC; CDR3: CASKSAPGQQETQYF
size: NA; J: TRBJ2-7; D: NA; V: TRBV11-3; DNA: TGTGCCAGCAGTTTAGGGGGGGGACAGCGAGGAGGGTACGAGCAGTACTTC; CDR3: CASSLGGGQRGGYEQYF
size: many; J: TRBJ2-2; D: TRBD2; V: TRBV20-1; DNA: TGCAGTGCTAGAGATGGGAGGGAAGCGGGGAGTTCCGGGGAGCTGTTTTTT; CDR3: CSARDGREAGSSGELFF
size: many; J: TRBJ2-7; D: TRBD1; V: TRBV7-3; DNA: TGTGCCAGCAGCGCGGGGACAGGCTTACCCTACGAGCAGTACTTC; CDR3: CASSAGTGLPYEQYF
size: many; J: TRBJ1-6; D: TRBD1; V: TRBV5-1; DNA: TGCGCCAGCAGCTTGGAGGGGGCGGGTTCACCCCTCCACTTT; CDR3: CASSLEGAGSPLHF
size: few; J: TRBJ2-1; D: NA; V: TRBV7-9; DNA: TGTGCCAGCATCAAACAGGAGGGCAATGAGCAGTTCTTC; CDR3: CASIKQEGNEQFF
size: NA; J: TRBJ2-6; D: TRBD2; V: TRBV6-6; DNA: TGTGCCAGCAGTACCCCCCGGGGGGGTAGTCCCTCTGGGGCCAACGTCCTGACTTTC; CDR3: CASSTPRGGSPSGANVLTF
size: NA; J: TRBJ1-3; D: NA; V: TRBV20-1; DNA: TGCAGTGCTAGCCGTTATACCAAGAATAGGAAGTACTCTGGAAACACCATATATTTT; CDR3: CSASRYTKNRKYSGNTIYF
size: NA; J: TRBJ2-5; D: TRBD1; V: TRBV2; DNA: TGTGCCAGCAGGGACAGGGGTTACTACAATGAGACCCAGTACTTC; CDR3: CASRDRGYYNETQYF
size: NA; J: TRBJ2-3; D: NA; V: TRBV7-2; DNA: TGTGCCAGCAGCGTAAGGAACCACCCGGATACGCAGTATTTT; CDR3: CASSVRNHPDTQYF
size: NA; J: TRBJ1-1; D: NA; V: TRBV6-1; DNA: TGTGCCAGTCTACAGGACTGGGCTGAAGCTTTCTTT; CDR3: CASLQDWAEAFF
size: many; J: TRBJ2-7; D: NA; V: TRBV4-1; DNA: TGCGCCAGCAGCCAAATGAAAGACTGGACCTACGAGCAGTACTTC; CDR3: CASSQMKDWTYEQYF